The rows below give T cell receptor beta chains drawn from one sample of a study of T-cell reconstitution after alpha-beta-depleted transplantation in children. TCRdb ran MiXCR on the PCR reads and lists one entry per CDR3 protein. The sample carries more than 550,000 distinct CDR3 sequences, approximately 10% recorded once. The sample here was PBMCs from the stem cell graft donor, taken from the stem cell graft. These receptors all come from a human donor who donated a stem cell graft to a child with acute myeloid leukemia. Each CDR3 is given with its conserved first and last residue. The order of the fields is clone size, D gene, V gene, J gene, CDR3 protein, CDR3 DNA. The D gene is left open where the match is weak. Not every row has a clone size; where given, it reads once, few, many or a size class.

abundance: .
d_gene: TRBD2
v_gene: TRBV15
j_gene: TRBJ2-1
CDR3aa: CATGGRGNEQFF
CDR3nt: TGTGCCACTGGCGGGAGAGGCAATGAGCAGTTCTTC

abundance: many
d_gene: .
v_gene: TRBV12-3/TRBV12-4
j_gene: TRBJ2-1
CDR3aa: CASSVGPSSEQFF
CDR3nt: TGTGCCAGCAGTGTCGGGCCGTCAAGTGAGCAGTTCTTC

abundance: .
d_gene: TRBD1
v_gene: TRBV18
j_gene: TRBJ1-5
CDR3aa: CASSQYAPDRDRYQPQHF
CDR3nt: TGTGCCAGCTCACAATACGCGCCTGACAGGGATCGGTATCAGCCCCAGCATTTT

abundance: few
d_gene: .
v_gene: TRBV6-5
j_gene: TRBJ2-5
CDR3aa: CASSYRWRGEQETQYF
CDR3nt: TGTGCCAGCAGTTACCGATGGCGGGGCGAACAAGAGACCCAGTACTTC

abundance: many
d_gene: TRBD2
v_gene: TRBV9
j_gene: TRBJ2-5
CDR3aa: CASSLGTSGAQETQYF
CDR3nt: TGTGCCAGCAGCCTCGGGACTAGCGGAGCCCAAGAGACCCAGTACTTC

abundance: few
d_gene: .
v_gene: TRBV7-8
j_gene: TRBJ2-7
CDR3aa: CASSPPEMSGEQYF
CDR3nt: TGTGCCAGCAGCCCGCCGGAGATGTCGGGAGAGCAGTACTTC

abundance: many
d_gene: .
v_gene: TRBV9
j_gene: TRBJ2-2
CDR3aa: CASSARFDTGELFF
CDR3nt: TGTGCCAGCAGCGCTAGATTCGACACCGGGGAGCTGTTTTTT

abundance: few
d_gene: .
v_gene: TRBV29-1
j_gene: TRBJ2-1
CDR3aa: CSVLTYNEQFF
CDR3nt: TGCAGCGTCCTAACGTACAATGAGCAGTTCTTC

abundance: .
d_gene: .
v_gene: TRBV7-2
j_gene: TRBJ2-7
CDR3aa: CASGRIPGPNYEQYF
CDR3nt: TGTGCCAGCGGCCGAATCCCGGGACCAAACTACGAGCAGTACTTC

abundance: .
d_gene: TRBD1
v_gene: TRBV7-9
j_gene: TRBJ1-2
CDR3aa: CASSPTSTGVGGYTF
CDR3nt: TGTGCCAGCAGCCCTACCTCCACAGGGGTGGGTGGCTACACCTTC

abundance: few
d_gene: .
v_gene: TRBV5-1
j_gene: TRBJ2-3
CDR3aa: CASSLGPASTDTQYF
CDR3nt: TGCGCCAGCAGCCTCGGGCCAGCCAGCACAGATACGCAGTATTTT

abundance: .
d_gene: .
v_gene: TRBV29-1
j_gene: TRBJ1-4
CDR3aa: CSVEDQEQGSEKLFF
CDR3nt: TGCAGCGTTGAAGATCAGGAACAGGGTAGTGAAAAACTGTTTTTT

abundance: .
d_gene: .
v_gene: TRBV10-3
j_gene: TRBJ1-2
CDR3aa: CAIKGSGTSGYTF
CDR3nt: TGTGCCATCAAGGGGAGCGGGACAAGTGGCTACACCTTC

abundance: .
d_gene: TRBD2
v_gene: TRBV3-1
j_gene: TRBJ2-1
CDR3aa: CASSQEGTSGRSSNNEQFF
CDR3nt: TGTGCCAGCAGCCAAGAGGGGACTAGCGGGAGATCTTCGAACAATGAGCAGTTCTTC

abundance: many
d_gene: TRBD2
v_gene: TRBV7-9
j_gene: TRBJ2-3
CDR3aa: CASSPSGGHGDTQYF
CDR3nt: TGTGCCAGCAGCCCCTCGGGGGGGCATGGGGATACGCAGTATTTT

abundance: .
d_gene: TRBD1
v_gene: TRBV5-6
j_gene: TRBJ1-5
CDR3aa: CASSSTGGINQPQHF
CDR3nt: TGTGCCAGCAGCTCGACAGGGGGCATCAATCAGCCCCAGCATTTT

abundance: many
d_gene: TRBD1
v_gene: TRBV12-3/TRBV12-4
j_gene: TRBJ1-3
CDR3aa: CASSQTGAGNTIYF
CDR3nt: TGTGCCAGCAGTCAGACAGGGGCTGGAAACACCATATATTTT

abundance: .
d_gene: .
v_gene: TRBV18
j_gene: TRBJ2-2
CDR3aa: CASSPPRNTGELFF
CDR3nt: TGTGCCAGCTCACCACCCCGGAACACCGGGGAGCTGTTTTTT

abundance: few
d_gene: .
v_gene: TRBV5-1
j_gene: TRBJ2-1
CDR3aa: CASSLGVTTPYNEQFF
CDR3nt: TGCGCCAGCAGCTTGGGAGTGACTACTCCATACAATGAGCAGTTCTTC

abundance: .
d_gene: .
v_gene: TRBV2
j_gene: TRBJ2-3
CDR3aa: CASSEGTDTQYF
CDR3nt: TGTGCCAGCAGTGAGGGGACAGATACGCAGTATTTT

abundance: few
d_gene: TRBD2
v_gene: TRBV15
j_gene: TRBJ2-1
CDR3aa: CATRRAGVNNEQFF
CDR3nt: TGTGCCACCAGAAGAGCGGGAGTTAACAATGAGCAGTTCTTC

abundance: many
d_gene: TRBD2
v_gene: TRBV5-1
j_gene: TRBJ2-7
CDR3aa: CASSFEASGNYEQYF
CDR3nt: TGCGCCAGCAGCTTCGAGGCTAGCGGAAACTACGAGCAGTACTTC

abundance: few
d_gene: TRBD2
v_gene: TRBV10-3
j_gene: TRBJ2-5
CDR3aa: CAISDRLRENRETQYF
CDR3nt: TGTGCCATCAGTGATCGATTGCGGGAGAACCGGGAGACCCAGTACTTC

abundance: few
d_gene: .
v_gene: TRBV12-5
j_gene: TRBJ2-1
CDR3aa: CASGLGLANEQFF
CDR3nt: TGTGCTAGTGGGCTCGGACTCGCGAATGAGCAGTTCTTC

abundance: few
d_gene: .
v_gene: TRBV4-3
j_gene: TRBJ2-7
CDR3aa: CASSVRGGSYEQYF
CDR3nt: TGCGCCAGCAGCGTAAGGGGTGGCAGCTACGAGCAGTACTTC

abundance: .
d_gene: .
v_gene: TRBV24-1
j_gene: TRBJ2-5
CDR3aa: CATSDPTGSETQYF
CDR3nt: TGTGCCACCAGTGATCCTACAGGGTCAGAGACCCAGTACTTC

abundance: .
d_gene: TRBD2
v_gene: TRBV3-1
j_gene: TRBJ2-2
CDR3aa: CACSFWAGGQRNTGELFF
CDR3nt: TGTGCCTGCAGTTTTTGGGCGGGAGGACAGAGGAACACCGGGGAGCTGTTTTTT

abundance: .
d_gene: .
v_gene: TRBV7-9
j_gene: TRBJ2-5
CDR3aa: CASSLVVRQQETQYF
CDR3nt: TGTGCCAGCAGCTTAGTTGTACGGCAGCAAGAGACCCAGTACTTC

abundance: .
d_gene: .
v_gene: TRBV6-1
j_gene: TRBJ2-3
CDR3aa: CASSPDWNTDTQYF
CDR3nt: TGTGCCAGCAGTCCTGACTGGAACACAGATACGCAGTATTTT

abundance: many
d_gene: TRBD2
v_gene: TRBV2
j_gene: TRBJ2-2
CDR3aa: CASSDPLAGGPRTGELFF
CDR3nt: TGTGCCAGCAGTGATCCACTAGCGGGAGGGCCACGGACCGGGGAGCTGTTTTTT

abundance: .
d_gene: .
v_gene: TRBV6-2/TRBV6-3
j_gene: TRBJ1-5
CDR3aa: CASSVMEYSNQPQHF
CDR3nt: TGTGCCAGCAGTGTCATGGAATATAGCAATCAGCCCCAGCATTTT

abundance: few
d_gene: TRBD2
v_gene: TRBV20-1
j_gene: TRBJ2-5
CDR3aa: CSAALAVQETQYF
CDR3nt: TGCAGTGCTGCACTAGCGGTCCAAGAGACCCAGTACTTC

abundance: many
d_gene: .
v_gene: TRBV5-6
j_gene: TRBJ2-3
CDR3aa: CASRFTPGSTDTQYF
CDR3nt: TGTGCCAGCAGGTTTACCCCAGGGAGTACAGATACGCAGTATTTT

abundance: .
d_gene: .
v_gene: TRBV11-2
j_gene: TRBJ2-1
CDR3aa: CASSLKTDYDNEQFF
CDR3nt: TGTGCCAGCAGCTTAAAAACGGACTACGACAATGAGCAGTTCTTC

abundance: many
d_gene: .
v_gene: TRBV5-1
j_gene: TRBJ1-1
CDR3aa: CASSFGGPSTEAFF
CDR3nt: TGCGCCAGCAGCTTCGGGGGCCCGAGCACTGAAGCTTTCTTT

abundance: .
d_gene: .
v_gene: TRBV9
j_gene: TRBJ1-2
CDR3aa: CASSTGEGPKGYGYTF
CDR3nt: TGTGCCAGCAGCACCGGCGAGGGCCCGAAGGGTTATGGCTACACCTTC

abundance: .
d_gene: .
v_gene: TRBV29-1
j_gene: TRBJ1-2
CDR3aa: CSVVGDSLRDSYYGYTF
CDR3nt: TGCAGCGTTGTTGGCGATTCGCTCCGGGACTCATACTATGGCTACACCTTC

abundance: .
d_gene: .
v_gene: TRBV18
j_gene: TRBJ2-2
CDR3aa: CASSPSQQGELFF
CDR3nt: TGTGCCAGCTCACCATCTCAGCAAGGGGAGCTGTTTTTT

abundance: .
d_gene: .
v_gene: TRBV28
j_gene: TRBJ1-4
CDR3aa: CASSAEGGNNEKLFF
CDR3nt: TGTGCCAGCAGCGCCGAGGGCGGGAATAATGAAAAACTGTTTTTT